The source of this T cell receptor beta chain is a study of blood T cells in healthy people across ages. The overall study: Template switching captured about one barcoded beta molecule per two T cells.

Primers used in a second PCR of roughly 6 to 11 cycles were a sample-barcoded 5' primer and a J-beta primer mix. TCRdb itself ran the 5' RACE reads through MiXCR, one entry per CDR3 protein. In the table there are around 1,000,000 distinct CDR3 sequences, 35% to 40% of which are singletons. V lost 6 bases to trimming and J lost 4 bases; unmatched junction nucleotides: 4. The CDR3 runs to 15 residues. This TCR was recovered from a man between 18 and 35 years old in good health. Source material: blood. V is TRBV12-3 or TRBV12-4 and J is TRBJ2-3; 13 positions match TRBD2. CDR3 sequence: CASSQGLAGPDTQYF. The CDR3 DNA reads TGTGCCAGCAGCCAGGGACTAGCGGGGCCAGATACGCAGTATTTT.